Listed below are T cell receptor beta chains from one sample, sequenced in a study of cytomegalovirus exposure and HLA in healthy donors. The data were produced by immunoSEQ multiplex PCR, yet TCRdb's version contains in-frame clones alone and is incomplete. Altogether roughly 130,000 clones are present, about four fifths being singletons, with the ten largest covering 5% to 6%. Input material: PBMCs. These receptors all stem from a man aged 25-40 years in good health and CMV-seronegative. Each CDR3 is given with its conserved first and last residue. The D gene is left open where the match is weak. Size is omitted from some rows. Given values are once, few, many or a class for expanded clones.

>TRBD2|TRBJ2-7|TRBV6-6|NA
CASSYPGGVSSYEQYF
TGTGCCAGCAGTTATCCGGGAGGGGTGAGCTCCTACGAGCAGTACTTC
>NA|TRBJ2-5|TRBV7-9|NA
CASSLVGGAHQETQYF
TGTGCCAGCAGCTTAGTTGGGGGCGCCCACCAAGAGACCCAGTACTTC
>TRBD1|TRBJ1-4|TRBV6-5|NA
CASSQGQGNEKLFF
TGTGCCAGCAGCCAGGGACAGGGGAATGAAAAACTGTTTTTT
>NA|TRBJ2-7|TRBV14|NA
CASSYQGPRPEQYF
TGTGCCAGCAGCTACCAGGGTCCTCGCCCCGAGCAGTACTTC
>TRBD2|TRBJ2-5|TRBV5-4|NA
CASSEPGLAGGRETQYF
TGTGCCAGCAGCGAACCGGGACTAGCGGGAGGTAGAGAGACCCAGTACTTC
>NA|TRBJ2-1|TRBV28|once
CASSLSAGEQFF
TGTGCCAGCAGTTTGTCAGCGGGTGAGCAGTTCTTC
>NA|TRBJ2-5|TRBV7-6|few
CASSLALQGAETQYF
TGTGCCAGCAGCTTAGCGTTACAGGGTGCCGAGACCCAGTACTTC
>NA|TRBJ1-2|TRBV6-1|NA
CASSEVTPRRGGYTF
TGTGCCAGCAGTGAAGTAACTCCCAGGAGGGGCGGCTACACCTTC
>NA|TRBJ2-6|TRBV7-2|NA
CASSLAGDGANVLTF
TGTGCCAGCAGCTTAGCAGGGGATGGGGCCAACGTCCTGACTTTC
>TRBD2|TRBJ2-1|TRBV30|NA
CAWSLVGLADEQFF
TGTGCCTGGAGTTTGGTTGGACTAGCAGATGAGCAGTTCTTC
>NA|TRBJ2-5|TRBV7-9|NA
CASSLVTRQETQYF
TGTGCCAGCAGCTTAGTGACTCGTCAAGAGACCCAGTACTTC
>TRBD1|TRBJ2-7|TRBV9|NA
CASSVDGDRGSREQYF
TGTGCCAGCAGCGTAGACGGAGACAGGGGTTCAAGAGAGCAGTACTTC
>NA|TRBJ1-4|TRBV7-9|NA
CASSLILGQINEKLFF
TGTGCCAGCAGCTTAATTTTGGGCCAGATTAATGAAAAACTGTTTTTT
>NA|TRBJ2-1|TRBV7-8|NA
CASSFGLPSYNEQFF
TGTGCCAGCAGCTTTGGGCTACCTTCCTACAATGAGCAGTTCTTC
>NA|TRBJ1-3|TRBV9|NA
CASSLGGWSGNTIYF
TGTGCCAGCAGTTTGGGGGGATGGAGTGGAAACACCATATATTTT
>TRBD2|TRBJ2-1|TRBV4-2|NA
CASSQEASSGGAYEQFF
TGTGCCAGCAGCCAAGAGGCCAGTAGCGGGGGGGCATATGAGCAGTTCTTC